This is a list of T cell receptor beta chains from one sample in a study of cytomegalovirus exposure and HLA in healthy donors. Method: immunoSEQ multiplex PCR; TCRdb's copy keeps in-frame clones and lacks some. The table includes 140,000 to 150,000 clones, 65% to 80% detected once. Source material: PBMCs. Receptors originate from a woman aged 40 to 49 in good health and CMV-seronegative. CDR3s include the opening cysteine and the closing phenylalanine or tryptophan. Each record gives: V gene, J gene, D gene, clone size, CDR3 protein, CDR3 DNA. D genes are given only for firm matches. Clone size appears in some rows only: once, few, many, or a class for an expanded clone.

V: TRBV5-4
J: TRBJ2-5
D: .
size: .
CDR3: CASSLGVQQETQYF
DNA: TGTGCCAGCAGCTTGGGTGTGCAGCAAGAGACCCAGTACTTC

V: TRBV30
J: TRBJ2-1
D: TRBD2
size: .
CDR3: CAWSVAAGGGEQFF
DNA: TGTGCCTGGAGTGTGGCAGCGGGGGGAGGTGAGCAGTTCTTC

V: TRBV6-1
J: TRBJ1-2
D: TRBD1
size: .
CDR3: CASGTTGLLGYTF
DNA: TGTGCCAGCGGGACGACAGGGTTATTAGGCTACACCTTC

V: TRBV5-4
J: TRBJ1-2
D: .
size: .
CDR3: CASRTDEGAIGYTF
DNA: TGTGCCAGCAGGACCGATGAGGGAGCGATAGGCTACACCTTC

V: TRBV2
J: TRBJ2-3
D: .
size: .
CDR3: CASSWGGQGDTQYF
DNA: TGTGCCAGCAGTTGGGGGGGGCAGGGAGATACGCAGTATTTT

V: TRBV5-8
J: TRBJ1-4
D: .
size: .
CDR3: CASSPGTSYEKLFF
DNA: TGTGCCAGCAGTCCCGGGACATCCTATGAAAAACTGTTTTTT

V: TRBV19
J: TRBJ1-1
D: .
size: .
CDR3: CASTKGRGAKNTEAFF
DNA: TGTGCCAGTACGAAGGGCAGGGGAGCGAAGAACACTGAAGCTTTCTTT

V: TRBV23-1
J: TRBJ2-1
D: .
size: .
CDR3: CASSHEGHTFYNEQFF
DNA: TGCGCCAGCAGTCATGAGGGACACACCTTCTACAATGAGCAGTTCTTC

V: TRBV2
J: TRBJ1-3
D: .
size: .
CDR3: CASTGAQSGNTIYF
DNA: TGTGCCAGCACAGGCGCCCAGTCTGGAAACACCATATATTTT

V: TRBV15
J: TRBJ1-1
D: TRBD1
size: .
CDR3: CATSRGQGTEAFF
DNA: TGTGCCACCAGCAGGGGACAGGGGACTGAAGCTTTCTTT

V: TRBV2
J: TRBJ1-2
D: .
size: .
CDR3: CASSPNLQGVGYTF
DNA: TGTGCCAGCAGTCCCAACCTCCAGGGCGTTGGCTACACCTTC

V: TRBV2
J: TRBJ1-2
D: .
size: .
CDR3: CASIDTGLGYTF
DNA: TGTGCCAGCATAGATACAGGGCTGGGCTACACCTTC

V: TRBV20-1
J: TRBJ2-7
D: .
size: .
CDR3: CSARFRYEQYF
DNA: TGCAGTGCTAGGTTTCGCTACGAGCAGTACTTC

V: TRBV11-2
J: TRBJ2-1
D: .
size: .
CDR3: CASSLVVTSSYNEQFF
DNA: TGTGCCAGCAGCTTAGTCGTCACTAGCTCCTACAATGAGCAGTTCTTC

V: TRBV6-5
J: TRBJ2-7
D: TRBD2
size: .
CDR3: CASSYSPSGSTYEQYF
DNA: TGTGCCAGCAGTTACTCTCCCAGCGGGAGTACCTACGAGCAGTACTTC

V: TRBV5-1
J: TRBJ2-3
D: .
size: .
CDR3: CASSLSTGLTDTQYF
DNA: TGCGCCAGCAGCTTATCCACAGGGCTCACAGATACGCAGTATTTT

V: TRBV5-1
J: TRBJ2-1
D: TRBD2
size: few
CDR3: CASGPGLAGGQQFF
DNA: TGCGCCAGCGGGCCCGGACTAGCGGGAGGGCAGCAGTTCTTC

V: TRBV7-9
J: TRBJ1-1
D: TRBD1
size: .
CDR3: CASSFRVVRGQDTEAFF
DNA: TGTGCCAGCAGCTTCCGGGTTGTCAGGGGGCAGGACACTGAAGCTTTCTTT

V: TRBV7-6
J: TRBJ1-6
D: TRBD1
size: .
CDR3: CASSKADRAYSPLHF
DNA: TGTGCCAGCAGCAAAGCGGACAGGGCCTACTCACCCCTCCACTTT

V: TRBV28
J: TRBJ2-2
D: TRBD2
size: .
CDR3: CASSLRRTSGRGNTGELFF
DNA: TGTGCCAGCAGTCTCCGGCGGACTAGCGGGAGGGGAAACACCGGGGAGCTGTTTTTT

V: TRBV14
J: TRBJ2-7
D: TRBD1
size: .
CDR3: CASSLQGSYEQYF
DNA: TGTGCCAGCAGCCTACAGGGGAGCTACGAGCAGTACTTC

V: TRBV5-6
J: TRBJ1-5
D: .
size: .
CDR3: CASSVQGRNQPQHF
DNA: TGTGCCAGCAGCGTACAGGGACGGAATCAGCCCCAGCATTTT

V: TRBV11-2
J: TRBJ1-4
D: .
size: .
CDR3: CASSSTVNEKLFF
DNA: TGTGCCAGCAGCTCGACAGTAAATGAAAAACTGTTTTTT

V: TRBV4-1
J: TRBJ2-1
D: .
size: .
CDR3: CASSQDTLAPYNEQFF
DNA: TGCGCCAGCAGCCAAGATACGCTAGCCCCCTACAATGAGCAGTTCTTC

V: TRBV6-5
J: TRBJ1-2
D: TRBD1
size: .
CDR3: CASSTSGGSYGYTF
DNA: TGTGCCAGCAGTACCTCAGGGGGATCCTATGGCTACACCTTC

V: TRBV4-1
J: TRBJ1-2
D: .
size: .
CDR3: CASSQGQDYGYTF
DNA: TGCGCCAGCAGCCAAGGACAGGACTATGGCTACACCTTC

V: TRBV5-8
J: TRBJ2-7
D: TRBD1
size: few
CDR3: CASIPPAGTGNYEQYF
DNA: TGTGCCAGCATCCCCCCAGCCGGGACAGGGAACTACGAGCAGTACTTC

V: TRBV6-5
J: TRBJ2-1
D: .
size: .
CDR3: CASSYPGWREQFF
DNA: TGTGCCAGCAGTTACCCCGGATGGAGGGAGCAGTTCTTC

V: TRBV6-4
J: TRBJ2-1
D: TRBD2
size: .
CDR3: CASSRRLAGDSQFF
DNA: TGTGCCAGCAGTAGGAGACTAGCGGGAGACTCCCAGTTCTTC

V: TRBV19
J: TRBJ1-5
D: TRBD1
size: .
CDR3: CASSIGTGGSNQPQHF
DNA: TGTGCCAGTAGTATTGGGACAGGGGGAAGCAATCAGCCCCAGCATTTT

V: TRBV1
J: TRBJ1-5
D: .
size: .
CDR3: CTSSQPPRRQSNQPQHF
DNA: TGCACCAGCAGCCAGCCCCCAAGGAGGCAGTCCAATCAGCCCCAGCATTTT

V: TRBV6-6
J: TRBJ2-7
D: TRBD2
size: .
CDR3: CASSYSGGINEQYF
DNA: TGTGCCAGCAGTTACAGCGGGGGGATCAACGAGCAGTACTTC

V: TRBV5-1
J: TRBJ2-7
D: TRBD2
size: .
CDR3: CASSFLAGGLSYEQYF
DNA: TGCGCCAGCAGCTTCCTAGCGGGAGGCCTCTCCTACGAGCAGTACTTC

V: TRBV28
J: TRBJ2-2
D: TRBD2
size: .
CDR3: CASSLLAGELRPGELFF
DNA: TGTGCCAGCAGTCTGTTAGCGGGAGAGCTCCGACCCGGGGAGCTGTTTTTT

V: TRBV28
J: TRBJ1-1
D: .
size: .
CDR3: CASSDSFSEAFF
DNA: TGTGCCAGCAGTGACAGTTTTTCTGAAGCTTTCTTT

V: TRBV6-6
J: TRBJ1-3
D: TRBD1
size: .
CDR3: CASGDRSNSGNTIYF
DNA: TGTGCCAGCGGGGACAGGTCCAACTCTGGAAACACCATATATTTT

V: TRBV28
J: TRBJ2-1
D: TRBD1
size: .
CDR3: CASSLWTDRGHEQFF
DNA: TGTGCCAGCAGTTTATGGACGGACAGGGGGCATGAGCAGTTCTTC

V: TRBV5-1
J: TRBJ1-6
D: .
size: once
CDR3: CASSLGVLNSPLHF
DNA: TGCGCCAGCAGCTTGGGCGTACTAAATTCACCCCTCCACTTT

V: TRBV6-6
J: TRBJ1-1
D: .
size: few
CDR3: CASSKRGTEAFF
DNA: TGTGCCAGCAGCAAACGGGGGACTGAAGCTTTCTTT

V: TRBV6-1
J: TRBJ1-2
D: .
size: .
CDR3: CASSEHLDKTNYGYTF
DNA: TGTGCCAGCAGTGAACACCTTGACAAAACTAACTATGGCTACACCTTC

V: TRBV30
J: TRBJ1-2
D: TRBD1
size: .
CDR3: CAWSGRQGIYGYTF
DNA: TGTGCCTGGAGTGGGCGACAGGGAATCTATGGCTACACCTTC

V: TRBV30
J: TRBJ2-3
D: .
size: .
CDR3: CAWNPGGTDTQYF
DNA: TGTGCCTGGAACCCAGGGGGCACAGATACGCAGTATTTT

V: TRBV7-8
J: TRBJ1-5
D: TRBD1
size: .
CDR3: CASSLAGTGASNQPQHF
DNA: TGTGCCAGCAGCTTAGCGGGGACAGGGGCGAGCAATCAGCCCCAGCATTTT

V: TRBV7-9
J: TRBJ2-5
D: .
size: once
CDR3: CASSFWTEETQYF
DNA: TGTGCCAGCAGCTTCTGGACAGAAGAGACCCAGTACTTC

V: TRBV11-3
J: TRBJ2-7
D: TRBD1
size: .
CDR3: CASSPRDRGYEQYF
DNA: TGTGCCAGCAGCCCCCGGGACAGGGGGTACGAGCAGTACTTC

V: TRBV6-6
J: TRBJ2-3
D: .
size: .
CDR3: CASGASETDTQYF
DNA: TGTGCCAGCGGGGCTAGCGAGACAGATACGCAGTATTTT

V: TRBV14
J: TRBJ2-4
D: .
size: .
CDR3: CASSQAAGGNIQYF
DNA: TGTGCCAGCAGCCAAGCCGCAGGGGGGAACATTCAGTACTTC

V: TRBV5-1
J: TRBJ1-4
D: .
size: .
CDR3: CASSSDPGLINEKLFF
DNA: TGCGCCAGCAGCTCCGACCCGGGACTGATTAATGAAAAACTGTTTTTT

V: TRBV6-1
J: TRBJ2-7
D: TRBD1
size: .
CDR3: CASSEARDRGWALGNYEQYF
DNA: TGTGCCAGCAGTGAAGCGCGGGACAGGGGCTGGGCACTAGGAAACTACGAGCAGTACTTC

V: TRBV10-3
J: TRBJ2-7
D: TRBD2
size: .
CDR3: CAISAGEKYEQYF
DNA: TGTGCCATCTCGGCGGGAGAAAAATACGAGCAGTACTTC

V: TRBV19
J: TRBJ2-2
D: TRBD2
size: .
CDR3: CASTNFERAGVGVYGTGELFF
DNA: TGTGCCAGTACCAACTTCGAACGAGCGGGAGTAGGGGTTTACGGGACCGGGGAGCTGTTTTTT

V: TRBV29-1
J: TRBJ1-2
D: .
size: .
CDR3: CSAKEGEIYGYTF
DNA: TGCAGCGCAAAAGAGGGGGAGATCTATGGCTACACCTTC

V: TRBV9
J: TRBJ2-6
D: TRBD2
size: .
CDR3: CASSSRRGSGGRSGANVLTF
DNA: TGTGCCAGCAGCTCCCGCCGGGGTAGCGGGGGCCGCTCTGGGGCCAACGTCCTGACTTTC

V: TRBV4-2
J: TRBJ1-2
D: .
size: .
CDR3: CASSQGGEGYGYTF
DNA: TGTGCCAGCAGCCAAGGAGGGGAGGGCTATGGCTACACCTTC

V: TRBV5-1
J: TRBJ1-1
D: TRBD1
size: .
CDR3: CASSLRAGGDTEAFF
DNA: TGCGCCAGCAGCTTGAGGGCAGGGGGAGACACTGAAGCTTTCTTT

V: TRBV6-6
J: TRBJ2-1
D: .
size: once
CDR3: CASSYGGAGYNEQFF
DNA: TGTGCCAGCAGTTACGGGGGGGCAGGCTACAATGAGCAGTTCTTC

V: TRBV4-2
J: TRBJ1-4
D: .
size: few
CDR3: CASSQDSEGQGEKLFF
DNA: TGTGCCAGCAGCCAAGATAGTGAGGGGCAGGGGGAAAAACTGTTTTTT

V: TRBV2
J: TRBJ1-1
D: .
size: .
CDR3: CASILAGYAEAFF
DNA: TGTGCCAGCATTCTGGCAGGGTACGCTGAAGCTTTCTTT

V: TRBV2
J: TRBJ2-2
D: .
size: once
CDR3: CASISNTGELFF
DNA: TGTGCCAGCATCAGTAACACCGGGGAGCTGTTTTTT